Listed below are T cell receptor beta chains from one sample, sequenced in a study of T cells in Graves' hyperthyroidism and ophthalmopathy. Each CDR3 protein is one row after TCRdb ran MiXCR on the multiplex PCR reads. The sample lists roughly 800,000 distinct CDR3 sequences; 38% were seen once. Input material: blood. Receptors were obtained from a man between 18 and 29 years old with Graves' hyperthyroidism. CDR3s include the opening cysteine and the closing phenylalanine or tryptophan. The order of the fields is J gene, V gene, CDR3 protein.

j_call: TRBJ2-7; v_call: TRBV6-5; cdr3_aa: CASAAAWPGGEQYF
j_call: TRBJ1-1; v_call: TRBV2; cdr3_aa: CASTEEGQAFF
j_call: TRBJ1-2; v_call: TRBV27; cdr3_aa: CASSSGINYGYTF
j_call: TRBJ1-1; v_call: TRBV29-1; cdr3_aa: CSLVADLNTEAFF
j_call: TRBJ2-5; v_call: TRBV25-1; cdr3_aa: CAALERTGWETQYF
j_call: TRBJ2-5; v_call: TRBV20-1; cdr3_aa: CSARDLGGGLGETQYF
j_call: TRBJ1-1; v_call: TRBV7-3; cdr3_aa: CASSPQTGGTEAFF
j_call: TRBJ1-1; v_call: TRBV7-3; cdr3_aa: CASSLEAGKAFF
j_call: TRBJ1-1; v_call: TRBV5-6; cdr3_aa: CASNNEGDANTEAFF
j_call: TRBJ1-2; v_call: TRBV29-1; cdr3_aa: CSVERSASGYTF
j_call: TRBJ2-7; v_call: TRBV24-1; cdr3_aa: CASVALGSYEQYF
j_call: TRBJ1-4; v_call: TRBV12-3/TRBV12-4; cdr3_aa: CASSLEEGGKLFF
j_call: TRBJ1-1; v_call: TRBV19; cdr3_aa: CASSIANPMNTEAFF
j_call: TRBJ1-2; v_call: TRBV29-1; cdr3_aa: CSVEGGTENYGYTF
j_call: TRBJ2-7; v_call: TRBV11-2; cdr3_aa: CASSQVWLGQGSYEQYF
j_call: TRBJ2-5; v_call: TRBV2; cdr3_aa: CASSEMPYQETQYF
j_call: TRBJ1-1; v_call: TRBV12-3/TRBV12-4; cdr3_aa: CASSFSHLQGRTEAFF
j_call: TRBJ2-7; v_call: TRBV20-1; cdr3_aa: CSAGDRGSYEQYF
j_call: TRBJ1-5; v_call: TRBV10-2; cdr3_aa: CASSGKGDQPQHF
j_call: TRBJ1-2; v_call: TRBV7-9; cdr3_aa: CASRDTGFYGYTF
j_call: TRBJ1-1; v_call: TRBV5-1; cdr3_aa: CASTQTGAGDTEAFF
j_call: TRBJ2-5; v_call: TRBV13; cdr3_aa: CASSRYSSGETQYF
j_call: TRBJ1-6; v_call: TRBV5-8; cdr3_aa: CASSLGRELYSPLHF
j_call: TRBJ1-5; v_call: TRBV6-5; cdr3_aa: CASSKGMYGNQPQHF
j_call: TRBJ1-3; v_call: TRBV12-3/TRBV12-4; cdr3_aa: CASSLEDNTIYF
j_call: TRBJ2-7; v_call: TRBV15; cdr3_aa: CATSRDLAARSYEQYF
j_call: TRBJ2-7; v_call: TRBV7-9; cdr3_aa: CASSFGAAVNEQYF
j_call: TRBJ1-2; v_call: TRBV12-3/TRBV12-4; cdr3_aa: CASSFLGARGYTF
j_call: TRBJ1-6; v_call: TRBV25-1; cdr3_aa: CASSAIPGTGVGGSPLHF
j_call: TRBJ1-1; v_call: TRBV6-6; cdr3_aa: CASSPRGGTSTEAFF
j_call: TRBJ1-6; v_call: TRBV5-5; cdr3_aa: CASARSGQNNSPLHF